This T cell receptor beta chain originates from a study of OX40 agonist ivuxolimab in advanced cancers. The CDR3 loop spans 16 amino acids. The trim removed 6 bases at V and 4 bases at J, leaving 6 bases unmatched. The V gene's germline CDR1 is MRHNA and CDR2 SNTAGT. Blood sampling was done at baseline, cycle 4 day 1, and cycle 7 day 1. Assay: immunoSEQ multiplex PCR; the TCRdb copy retains only in-frame clones and omits some. This table has about 60,000 clones, roughly nine tenths appearing once. J is TRBJ2-3 and V is TRBV6-4, with 14 bases matching TRBD2. The source material was CD4+ or CD8+ T cells sorted from blood, sampled in a trial of the OX40 agonist ivuxolimab. This receptor was obtained from an adult with an advanced solid tumor such as melanoma, head and neck, liver or kidney cancer. In nucleotides, the CDR3 is TGTGCCAGCAGGACTAGCGGGAGGGCCATCCCAGATACGCAGTATTTT. Translation gives CASRTSGRAIPDTQYF.